These 22 T cell receptor beta chains were all obtained from the same sample, sequenced in a study of tissue T cells after allogeneic stem cell transplantation. This table comes from immunoSEQ multiplex PCR, and its TCRdb copy is limited to in-frame clones, with some not included. This table has approximately 7,600 clones, approximately 49% appearing once. Indicated time point: mouse harvest day 7 after allogeneic transplant. Each mouse received 10^7 T-cell-depleted marrow cells plus 10^6 splenic CD5+ T cells by tail vein. The sequenced material came from gut tissue. The receptor source for this set is a female BALB/c mouse given C57BL/6 T cells with graft-versus-host disease after an allogeneic hematopoietic cell transplant.

As for this clone: Each gene name is a mouse one. CDR3 DNA, as far as it was read: TGTGCCTGGAGTCAGCCCGGGACAACTTCTGGAAATACGCTCTAT. Its translation is CAWSQPGTTSGNTLY. The whole CDR3 sequence reads CAWSQPGTTSGNTLYF. V usage is TRBV31 and J usage is TRBJ1-3; D is possibly TRBD1 (6 bases). The read comes to an end 1 residue before the CDR3 does, leaving the germline J gene to fill in the end. CDR3 length: 16 amino acids. Germline V gene data show CDR1 as GKSSPN and CDR2 as SITVG. V dropped 1 base and J dropped 0 bases, with 13 bases sitting between them.

A word on this clone: The gene names here belong to mouse. The read gets to within 1 residue of the CDR3 end, and the germline J gene fills in the rest. The genes are TRBV15 and TRBJ2-3, with TRBD1 matching over 8 bases. J lost 3 bases, V lost 5 bases, and 7 bases had no gene match. In germline, CDR1 is SGHND, CDR2 FRSKSL. The length of the CDR3 is 15 residues. CDR3 in amino acids: CASSPGQGRAETLYF. Incomplete CDR3 DNA: TGTGCCAGCAGTCCCGGACAGGGACGGGCAGAAACGCTGTAT.

A word on this clone: These gene names are mouse names. Coverage ceases 1 residue before the CDR3 finishes, and the germline J gene fills in the end. The chain carries TRBV13-2 and TRBJ1-2; the D is unclear. This CDR3 spans 11 amino acids. Germline CDR1 reads NNHNN; CDR2 reads SYGAGS (reference sequence). Trimming cost V 2 bases and J 1 base, with 0 bases left between them. The CDR3 is CASGENSDYTF. CDR3 DNA, as far as it was read: TGTGCCAGCGGTGAAAACTCCGACTACACC.

Relative to its sample, this clone is medium-sized. Gene names and germline match the mouse. Read data end 1 residue before the CDR3 end; the end is taken from the germline J gene. The chain has TRBV15 and TRBJ1-1; 12 nucleotides align to TRBD1. Germline loops: CDR1 SGHND, CDR2 FRSKSL. This CDR3 is 14 amino acids long. Trimming removed 7 bases from V and 5 bases from J; junction bases left unmatched: 5. The CDR3 sequence is CASTGTGGATEVFF. The CDR3 bases that were read are TGTGCCAGCACCGGGACAGGGGGCGCGACAGAAGTCTTC.

By share, this clone ranks as medium-sized. All gene names here are mouse names. Coverage ceases 1 residue before the CDR3 finishes, and the germline J gene fills in the end. The chain couples TRBV12-1 to TRBJ2-1; 12 positions match TRBD2. V gave up 3 bases and J gave up 5 bases; unmatched junction bases: 1. Per the germline V gene, CDR1 is SGHSN and CDR2 is HYEKVE. The CDR3 extends over 14 amino acids. The CDR3 region is CASSGTGGNAEQFF. The sequenced part of the CDR3 DNA is TGTGCCAGCTCTGGGACTGGGGGGAATGCTGAGCAGTTC.

Regarding this clone: Here the gene names and germline are mouse. The sequenced fragment ends 1 residue before the CDR3 boundary, so the rest is inferred from the germline J gene. Other DNA sequences in the same sample also yield this CDR3. The chain couples TRBV16 to TRBJ2-3; no clear D gene. The germline CDR1 and CDR2 sequences are SGHSA and FRNQAP. The CDR3 extends over 14 amino acids. The ends were cut back, 2 bases at V and 0 bases at J, with 6 bases in the middle. The part of the CDR3 DNA that was read is TGTGCAAGCAGCTTAACATCTAGTGCAGAAACGCTGTAT. Its protein is CASSLTSSAETLY. The whole CDR3 sequence is CASSLTSSAETLYF.

With respect to this clone: Gene names and germline refer to mouse. The covered CDR3 bases are TGTGCCAGCAGCCCGACTGGGGGGCGATACTATGCTGAGCAGTTC. Its translation: CASSPTGGRYYAEQF. The whole CDR3 region reads CASSPTGGRYYAEQFF. The chain employs TRBV3 and TRBJ2-1, with TRBD2 identical over 10 bases. The read stops 1 residue short of the end of the CDR3; the missing end is completed from the germline J gene. J lost 2 bases, V lost 5 bases, and 6 bases had no gene match. Germline lookup yields CDR1 SNHLY and CDR2 FYNGKV (reference sequence). The CDR3 covers 16 residues.

A note on this clone: The gene names here belong to mouse. The read ends 1 residue before the CDR3 terminus; that terminus is restored from the germline J gene. The V and J genes are TRBV12-2 and TRBJ2-7; 7 bases are a match to TRBD2. The J segment lost 4 bases and the V segment lost 4 bases, leaving 3 bases of the junction unmatched. The CDR3 runs 12 residues. Germline assignment: CDR1 SGHLS and CDR2 HYDKME. CDR3 loop: CASSPGGYEQYF. Incomplete CDR3 DNA: TGTGCCAGCTCCCCTGGGGGTTATGAACAGTAC.

Regarding this clone: Any gene name here is a mouse gene name. Read data end 1 residue before the CDR3 end; the end is taken from the germline J gene. The chain has TRBV26 and TRBJ2-2, with a possible D match to TRBD2 (7 bases). Looked up from germline, CDR1 is KGHPV and CDR2 is FQNQEV (reference sequence). V lost 2 bases and J 3 bases, leaving 7 bases between the germline ends. The CDR3 contains 14 residues. The CDR3 sequence is CASSLGGHTGQLYF. The CDR3 DNA, read in part, is TGTGCCAGCAGTCTGGGGGGGCACACCGGGCAGCTCTAC. Drawing the rest from reference TRBV26 and TRBJ2-2, the complete variable domain is NSKVIQTPRYLVKGQGQKAKMRCIPEKGHPVVFWYQQNKNNEFKFLINFQNQEVLQQIDMTEKRFSAECPSNSPCSLEIQSSEAGDSALYLCASSLGGHTGQLYFGEGSKLTVL.

The sample holds a few counts of this clone. The germline and genes are mouse ones. Read data end 1 residue before the CDR3 end; the end is taken from the germline J gene. This chain connects TRBV5 to TRBJ1-1, with unresolved D. The CDR3 is made up of 14 amino acids. The V end lost 0 bases, the J end lost 3 bases, and 8 bases lay between the germline ends. Germline V lookup: CDR1 LGHNA, CDR2 YNLKQL (reference sequence). CDR3 protein: CASSQDSGDTEVFF. CDR3 bases read: TGTGCCAGCAGCCAAGACAGTGGAGACACAGAAGTCTTC.

As to this clone: This may arise from a read error, as a much more abundant clone is one base away. Mouse gene names and germline throughout. The missing CDR3 end, 1 residue past where the read stops, is filled in from the germline J gene. J is TRBJ1-1 and V is TRBV3; possible D gene TRBD1, 6 bases. Trimming stripped 4 bases from V and 1 base from J, with 7 bases between. The CDR3 sequence is 13 residues long. The V gene's germline CDR1 is SNHLY and CDR2 FYNGKV (reference sequence). The CDR3 sequence is CASSSDRNTEVFF. CDR3 bases read: TGTGCCAGCAGCTCGGACAGAAACACAGAAGTCTTC.

This clone was detected only once. The gene names given are mouse names. The CDR3 loop reads CASSRTGGYNSPLYF. The DNA read from the CDR3 is TGTGCCAGCAGTCGGACAGGGGGCTATAATTCGCCCCTCTAC. V is TRBV19 and J is TRBJ1-6; 10 bases fit TRBD1. The read is 1 residue too short to cover the CDR3 end, so that end is filled in from the germline J gene. TRBJ1-6 is noted as an ORF with a role that remains uncertain. CDR1 is FNHDT, CDR2 SITEND, per germline (reference sequence). V gave up 4 bases and J gave up 3 bases; unmatched junction bases: 1. CDR3 length: 15 amino acids.

Turning to this clone: Mouse gene names apply. The read ends 1 residue early relative to the CDR3; the germline J gene fills the gap. The chain recombines TRBV26 with TRBJ1-4; 9 nucleotides align to TRBD1. Per germline, CDR1 KGHPV and CDR2 FQNQEV (reference sequence). There are 15 residues in the CDR3. The V gene end was trimmed by 2 bases and the J gene end by 3 bases; junction bases not matched to a gene: 1. The CDR3 is CASSLGTGPNERLFF. The sequenced part of the CDR3 DNA is TGTGCCAGCAGTCTGGGGACAGGGCCCAACGAAAGATTATTT.

Comment on this clone: Mouse germline and gene names are used. From the germline J gene comes the end of the CDR3, since the read stops 1 residue before it. J is TRBJ2-5 and V is TRBV26; a possible D gene is TRBD1 (6 bases). This CDR3 is built from 13 residues. Germline V gives CDR1 KGHPV, CDR2 FQNQEV (reference sequence). Deletions cut 4 bases from V and 5 bases from J, with 10 bases between. The CDR3 is CASSPQGRDTQYF. CDR3 DNA, as far as it was read: TGTGCCAGCAGTCCTCAGGGGCGAGACACCCAGTAC.

This clone was found a few times. Mouse gene names apply. CDR3 residues: CASSQEGGAGEQYF. The DNA read from the CDR3 is TGTGCCAGCAGCCAAGAGGGGGGCGCGGGGGAACAGTAC. The chain couples TRBV2 to TRBJ2-7, with D perhaps TRBD2 (7 bases). The read is 1 residue too short to cover the CDR3 end, so that end is filled in from the germline J gene. V was trimmed by 0 bases and J by 7 bases, leaving 13 bases between them. The germline V gene has CDR1 LGHNA and CDR2 YSYQKL. The CDR3 covers 14 residues.

The table lists this clone with a count of one. These gene names are mouse names. The read gets to within 1 residue of the CDR3 end, and the germline J gene fills in the rest. This chain joins TRBV12-2 and TRBJ1-2, with D unresolved. Trimming removed 0 bases at V and 3 bases at J, with 10 bases between. CDR3 length: 14 residues. Germline values: CDR1 SGHLS, CDR2 HYDKME. The CDR3 bases that were read are TGTGCCAGCTCTCTCGTCGGGAGGGACTCCGACTACACC. Protein: CASSLVGRDSDYT. The entire CDR3 sequence reads CASSLVGRDSDYTF.

Note on this clone: Any gene name here is a mouse gene name. The CDR3 loop is CASSLDRGRGNTLYF. The CDR3 bases that were read are TGTGCCAGCAGTCTAGACAGGGGGCGAGGAAATACGCTCTAT. The chain recombines TRBV26 with TRBJ1-3, with 10 bases fitting TRBD1. The CDR3 end falls 1 residue outside the read, so it is completed with the germline J gene. Per the germline V gene, CDR1 is KGHPV and CDR2 is FQNQEV (reference sequence). Trimming took 3 bases from V and 4 from J; bases not matched to a gene: 3. The CDR3 spans 15 residues.

In this sample, this clone turned up a few times. Any gene name here is a mouse gene name. The CDR3 is cut off 1 residue early in the read; its end comes from the germline J gene. The V call is TRBV17, the J call TRBJ2-1; possibly TRBD2 for D (7 bases). Germline lookup yields CDR1 MNHDT and CDR2 YYDKIL. Trimming cost V 1 base and J 7 bases, with 11 bases left between them. The CDR3 is made up of 14 amino acids. The CDR3 reads CASSRGGARAEQFF. CDR3 bases read: TGTGCTAGCAGTAGAGGGGGGGCGCGAGCTGAGCAGTTC.

A remark on this clone: Mouse gene names apply. The CDR3 extends 1 residue past the end of the read, so its final part is completed from the germline J gene. The V call is TRBV13-2, the J call TRBJ2-2; D uncertain. Germline V gives CDR1 NNHNN, CDR2 SYGAGS (reference sequence). Trimming removed 0 bases from V and 6 bases from J, with 3 bases in between. The CDR3 has 12 residues. The CDR3 DNA, read in part, is TGTGCCAGCGGTGATGCGCCCGGGCAGCTCTAC. This gives the protein CASGDAPGQLY. The whole CDR3 protein is CASGDAPGQLYF.

This clone was counted between two and nine times. Here the gene names and germline are mouse. The observed sequence ends 1 residue before the CDR3 terminus, with the missing tail filled in from the germline J gene. The V gene is TRBV26, the J gene TRBJ1-4, with D tentatively TRBD1 (5 bases). There are 13 residues in the CDR3. Between the trimmed V and J ends, which lost 3 bases and 7 bases, there was a span of 9 bases. Germline values: CDR1 KGHPV, CDR2 FQNQEV (reference sequence). Incomplete CDR3 DNA: TGTGCCAGCAGTCTCCCAGGGCGCGAAAGATTATTT. Amino acids: CASSLPGRERLF. The full CDR3 reads CASSLPGRERLFF.

As concerns this clone: Genes and germline are mouse. The CDR3 is cut off 1 residue early in the read; its end comes from the germline J gene. The chain is built from TRBV26 and TRBJ2-7; 7 positions agree with TRBD2. Trimming removed 7 bases from V and 3 bases from J; junction bases left unmatched: 3. The CDR3 covers 12 residues. Per the germline V gene, CDR1 is KGHPV and CDR2 is FQNQEV (reference sequence). The CDR3 is CASTLGVYEQYF. Partial CDR3 DNA: TGTGCCAGCACGCTGGGGGTCTATGAACAGTAC.

Regarding this clone: These gene names are mouse names. The read falls 1 residue short of the CDR3 end, and the missing part is taken from the germline J gene. The chain has TRBV3 and TRBJ2-3, with TRBD2 matching over 9 bases. This CDR3 is built from 14 residues. J lost 7 bases, V lost 1 base, and 3 bases had no gene match. Germline-derived CDR1 and CDR2 are SNHLY and FYNGKV (reference sequence). CDR3 DNA, as far as it was read: TGTGCCAGCAGCTTAGTCTGGGGGGGAAAAACGCTGTAT. This encodes CASSLVWGGKTLY. The whole CDR3 reads CASSLVWGGKTLYF.